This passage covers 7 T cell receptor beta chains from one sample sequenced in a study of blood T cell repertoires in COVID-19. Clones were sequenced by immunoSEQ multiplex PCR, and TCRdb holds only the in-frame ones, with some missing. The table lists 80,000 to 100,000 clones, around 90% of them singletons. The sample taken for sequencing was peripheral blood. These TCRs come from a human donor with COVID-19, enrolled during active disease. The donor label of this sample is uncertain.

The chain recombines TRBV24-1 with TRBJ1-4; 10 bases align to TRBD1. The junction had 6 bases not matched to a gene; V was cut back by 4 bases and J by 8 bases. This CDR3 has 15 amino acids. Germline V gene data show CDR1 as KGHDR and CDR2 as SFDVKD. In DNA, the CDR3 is TGTGCCACCAGTGACCCGACAGGGGGCGAGGAAAAACTGTTTTTT. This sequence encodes CATSDPTGGEEKLFF.

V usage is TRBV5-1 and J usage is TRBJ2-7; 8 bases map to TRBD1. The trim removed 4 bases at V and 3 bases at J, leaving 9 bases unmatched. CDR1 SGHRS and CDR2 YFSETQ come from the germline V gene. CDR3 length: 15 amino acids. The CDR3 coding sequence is TGCGCCAGCAGCCCTGTCCGAGACAGGGGCTACGAGCAGTACTTC. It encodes CASSPVRDRGYEQYF.

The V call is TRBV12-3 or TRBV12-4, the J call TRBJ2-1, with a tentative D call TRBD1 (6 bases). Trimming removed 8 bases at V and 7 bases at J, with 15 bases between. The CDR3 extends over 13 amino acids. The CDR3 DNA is TGTGCCAGCTCCTCTCTACAGGGTAATGAGCAGTTCTTC. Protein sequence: CASSSLQGNEQFF.

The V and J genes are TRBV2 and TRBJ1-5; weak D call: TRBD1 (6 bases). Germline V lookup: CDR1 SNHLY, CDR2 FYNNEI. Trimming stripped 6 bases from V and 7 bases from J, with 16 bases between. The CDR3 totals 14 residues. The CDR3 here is CASSRSQGWQPQHF. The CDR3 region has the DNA TGTGCCAGCAGCCGGTCACAGGGCTGGCAGCCCCAGCATTTT.

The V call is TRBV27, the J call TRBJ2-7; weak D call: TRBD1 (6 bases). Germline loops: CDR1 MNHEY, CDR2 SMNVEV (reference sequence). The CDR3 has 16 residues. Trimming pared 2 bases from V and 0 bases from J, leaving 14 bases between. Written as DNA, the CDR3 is TGTGCCAGCAGTTTACTCTCAGGGGTCAGCTCCTACGAGCAGTACTTC. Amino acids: CASSLLSGVSSYEQYF.

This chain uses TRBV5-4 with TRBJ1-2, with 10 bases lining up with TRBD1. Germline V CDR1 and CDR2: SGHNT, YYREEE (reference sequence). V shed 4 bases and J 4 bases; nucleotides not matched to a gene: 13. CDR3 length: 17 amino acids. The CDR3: CASSAGQGVTTSYGYTF. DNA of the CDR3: TGTGCCAGCAGCGCCGGACAGGGGGTCACTACTAGCTATGGCTACACCTTC.

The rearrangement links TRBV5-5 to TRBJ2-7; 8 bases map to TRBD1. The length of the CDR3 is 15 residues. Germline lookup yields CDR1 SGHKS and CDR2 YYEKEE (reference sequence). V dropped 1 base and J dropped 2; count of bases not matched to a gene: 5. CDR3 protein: CASSLRQGSTYEQYF. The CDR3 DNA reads TGTGCCAGCAGCTTGCGACAGGGGTCAACCTACGAGCAGTACTTC.